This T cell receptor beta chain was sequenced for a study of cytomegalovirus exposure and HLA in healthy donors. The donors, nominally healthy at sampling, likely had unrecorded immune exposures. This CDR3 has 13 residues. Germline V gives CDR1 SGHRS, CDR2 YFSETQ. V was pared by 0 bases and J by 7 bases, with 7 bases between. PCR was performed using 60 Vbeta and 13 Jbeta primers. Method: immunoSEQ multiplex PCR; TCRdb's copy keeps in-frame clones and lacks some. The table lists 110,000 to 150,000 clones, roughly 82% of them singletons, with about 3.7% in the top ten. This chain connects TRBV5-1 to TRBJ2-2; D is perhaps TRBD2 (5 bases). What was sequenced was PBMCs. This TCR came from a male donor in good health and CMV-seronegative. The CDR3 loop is CASSLGGVGELFF. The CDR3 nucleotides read TGCGCCAGCAGCTTGGGGGGAGTCGGGGAGCTGTTTTTT.